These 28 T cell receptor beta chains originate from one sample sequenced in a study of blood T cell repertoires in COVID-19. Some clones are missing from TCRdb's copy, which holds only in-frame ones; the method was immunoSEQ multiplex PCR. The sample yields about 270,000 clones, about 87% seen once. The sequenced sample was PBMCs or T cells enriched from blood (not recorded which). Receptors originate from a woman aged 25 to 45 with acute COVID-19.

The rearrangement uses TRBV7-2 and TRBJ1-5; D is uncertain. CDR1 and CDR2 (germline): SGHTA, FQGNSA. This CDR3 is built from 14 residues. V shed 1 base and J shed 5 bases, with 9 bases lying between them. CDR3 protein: CASSLGYGDQPQHF. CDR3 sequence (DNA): TGTGCCAGCAGCTTAGGGTACGGGGATCAGCCCCAGCATTTT.

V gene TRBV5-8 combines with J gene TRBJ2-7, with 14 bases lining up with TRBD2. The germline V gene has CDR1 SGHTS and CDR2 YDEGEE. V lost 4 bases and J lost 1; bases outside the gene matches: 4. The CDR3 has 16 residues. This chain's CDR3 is CASSGGTSGSSYEQYF. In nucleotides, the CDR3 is TGTGCCAGCAGCGGAGGGACTAGCGGGAGTTCCTACGAGCAGTACTTC. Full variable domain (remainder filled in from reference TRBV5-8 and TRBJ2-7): EAGVTQSPTHLIKTRGQQATLRCSPISGHTSVYWYQQALGLGLQFLLWYDEGEERNRGNFPPRFSGRQFPNYSSELNVNALELEDSALYLCASSGGTSGSSYEQYFGPGTRLTVT.

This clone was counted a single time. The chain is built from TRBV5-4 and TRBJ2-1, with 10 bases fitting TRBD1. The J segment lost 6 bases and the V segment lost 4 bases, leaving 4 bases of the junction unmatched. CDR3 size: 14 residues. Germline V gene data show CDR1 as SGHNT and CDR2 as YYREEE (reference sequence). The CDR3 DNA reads TGTGCCAGCAGCGATCGGACAGGGGGCAATGAGCAGTTCTTC. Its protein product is CASSDRTGGNEQFF.

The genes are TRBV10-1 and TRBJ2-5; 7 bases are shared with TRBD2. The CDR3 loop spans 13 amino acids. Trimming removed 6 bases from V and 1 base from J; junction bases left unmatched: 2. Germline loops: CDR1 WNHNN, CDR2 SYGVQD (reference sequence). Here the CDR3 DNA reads TGCGCCAGCAGCTCTAGCGGCCAAGAGACCCAGTACTTC. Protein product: CASSSSGQETQYF.

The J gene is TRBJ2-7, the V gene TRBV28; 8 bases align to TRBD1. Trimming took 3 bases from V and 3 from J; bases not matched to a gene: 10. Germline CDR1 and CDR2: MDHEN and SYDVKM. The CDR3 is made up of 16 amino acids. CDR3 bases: TGTGCCAGCAGTTTGCCCTCGGACAGGGAACACTACGAGCAGTACTTC. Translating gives CASSLPSDREHYEQYF. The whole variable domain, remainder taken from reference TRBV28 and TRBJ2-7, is DVKVTQSSRYLVKRTGEKVFLECVQDMDHENMFWYRQDPGLGLRLIYFSYDVKMKEKGDIPEGYSVSREKKERFSLILESASTNQTSMYLCASSLPSDREHYEQYFGPGTRLTVT.

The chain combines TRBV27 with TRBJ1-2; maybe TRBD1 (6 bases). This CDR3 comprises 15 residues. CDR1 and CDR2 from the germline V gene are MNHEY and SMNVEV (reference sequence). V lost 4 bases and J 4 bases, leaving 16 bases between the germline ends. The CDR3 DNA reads TGTGCCAGCAGTTATGACAGGTCGCGTCTCTATGGCTACACCTTC. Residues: CASSYDRSRLYGYTF.

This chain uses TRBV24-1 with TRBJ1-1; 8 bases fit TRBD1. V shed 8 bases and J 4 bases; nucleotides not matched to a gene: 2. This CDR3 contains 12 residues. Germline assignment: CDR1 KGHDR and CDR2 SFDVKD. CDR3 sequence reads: CATIGQGTEAFF. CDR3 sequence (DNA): TGTGCCACCATCGGACAGGGCACTGAAGCTTTCTTT.

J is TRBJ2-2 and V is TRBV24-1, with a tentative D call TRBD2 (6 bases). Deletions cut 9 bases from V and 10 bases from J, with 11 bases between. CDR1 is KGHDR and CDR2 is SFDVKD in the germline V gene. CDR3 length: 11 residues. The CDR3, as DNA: TGTGCCACCCTGGGGGGTTCGGAGCTGTTTTTT. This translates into CATLGGSELFF.

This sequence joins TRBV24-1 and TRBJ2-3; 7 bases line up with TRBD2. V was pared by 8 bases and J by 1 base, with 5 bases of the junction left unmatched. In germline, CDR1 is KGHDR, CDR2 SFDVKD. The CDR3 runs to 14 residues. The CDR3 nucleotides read TGTGCCACCAAGGCGGGGGTCGGCACAGATACGCAGTATTTT. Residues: CATKAGVGTDTQYF.

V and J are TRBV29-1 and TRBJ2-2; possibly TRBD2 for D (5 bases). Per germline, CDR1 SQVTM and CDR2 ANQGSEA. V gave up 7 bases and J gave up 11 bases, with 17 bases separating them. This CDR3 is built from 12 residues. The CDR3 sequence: CSARALSGELFF. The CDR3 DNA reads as TGCAGCGCGAGGGCGCTCAGCGGCGAGCTGTTTTTT.

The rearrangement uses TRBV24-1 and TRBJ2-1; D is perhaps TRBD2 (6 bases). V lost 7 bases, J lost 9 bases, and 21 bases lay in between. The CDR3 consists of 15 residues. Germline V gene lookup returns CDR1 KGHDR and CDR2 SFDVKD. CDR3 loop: CATSPVPGECGEQFF. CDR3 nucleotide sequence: TGTGCCACCAGCCCCGTACCGGGAGAATGCGGTGAGCAGTTCTTC.

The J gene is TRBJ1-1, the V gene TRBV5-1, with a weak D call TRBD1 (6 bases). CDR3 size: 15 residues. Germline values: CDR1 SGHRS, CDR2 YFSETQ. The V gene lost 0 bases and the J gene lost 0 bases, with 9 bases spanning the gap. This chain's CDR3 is CASSLGDTMNTEAFF. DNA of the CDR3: TGCGCCAGCAGCTTGGGGGACACAATGAACACTGAAGCTTTCTTT.

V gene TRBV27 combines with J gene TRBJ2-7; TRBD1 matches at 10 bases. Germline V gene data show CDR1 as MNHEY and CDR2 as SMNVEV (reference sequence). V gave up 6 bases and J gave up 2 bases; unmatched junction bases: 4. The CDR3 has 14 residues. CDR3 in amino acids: CASSVGQGAYEQYF. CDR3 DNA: TGTGCCAGCAGCGTTGGACAGGGGGCCTACGAGCAGTACTTC.

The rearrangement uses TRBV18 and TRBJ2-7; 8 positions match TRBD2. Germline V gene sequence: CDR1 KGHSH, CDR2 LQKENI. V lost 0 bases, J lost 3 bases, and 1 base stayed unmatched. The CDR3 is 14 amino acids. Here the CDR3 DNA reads TGTGCCAGCTCACCACCTAGCGGGGTCTACGAGCAGTACTTC. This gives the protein CASSPPSGVYEQYF.

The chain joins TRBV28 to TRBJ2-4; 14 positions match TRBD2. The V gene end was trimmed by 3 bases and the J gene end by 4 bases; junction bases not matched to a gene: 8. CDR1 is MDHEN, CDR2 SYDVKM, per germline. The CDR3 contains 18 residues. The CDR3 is CASSLMGLAGVTKNIQYF. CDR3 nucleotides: TGTGCCAGCAGTTTGATGGGACTAGCGGGAGTTACGAAAAACATTCAGTACTTC.

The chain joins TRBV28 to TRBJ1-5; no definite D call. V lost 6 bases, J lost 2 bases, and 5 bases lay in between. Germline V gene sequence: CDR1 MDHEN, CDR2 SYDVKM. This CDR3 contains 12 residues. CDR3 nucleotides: TGTGCCAGCAGGGGCGGCAATCAGCCCCAGCATTTT. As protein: CASRGGNQPQHF.

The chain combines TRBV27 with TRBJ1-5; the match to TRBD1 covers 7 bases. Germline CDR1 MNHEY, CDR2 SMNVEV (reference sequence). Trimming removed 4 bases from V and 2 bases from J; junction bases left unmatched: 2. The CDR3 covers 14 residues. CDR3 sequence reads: CASSSGTGNQPQHF. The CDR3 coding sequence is TGTGCCAGCAGTTCCGGGACAGGCAATCAGCCCCAGCATTTT.

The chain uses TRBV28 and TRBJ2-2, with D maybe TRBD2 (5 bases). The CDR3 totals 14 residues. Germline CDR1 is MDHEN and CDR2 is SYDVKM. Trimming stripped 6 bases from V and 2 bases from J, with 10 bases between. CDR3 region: CASREDLNTGELFF. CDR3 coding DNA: TGTGCCAGCAGGGAGGACTTAAACACCGGGGAGCTGTTTTTT.

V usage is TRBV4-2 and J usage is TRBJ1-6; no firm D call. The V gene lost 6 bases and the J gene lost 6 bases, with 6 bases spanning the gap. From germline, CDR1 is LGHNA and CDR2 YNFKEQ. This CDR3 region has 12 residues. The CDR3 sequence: CASSRSNSPLHF. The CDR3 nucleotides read TGTGCCAGCAGTCGGAGTAATTCACCCCTCCACTTT.

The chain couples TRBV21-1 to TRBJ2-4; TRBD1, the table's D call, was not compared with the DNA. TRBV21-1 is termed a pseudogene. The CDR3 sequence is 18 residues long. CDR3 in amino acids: CASSKNSGQGVAKNIQYF. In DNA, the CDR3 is TGTGCCAGCAGCAAAAATTCTGGACAGGGGGTTGCCAAAAACATTCAGTACTTC.

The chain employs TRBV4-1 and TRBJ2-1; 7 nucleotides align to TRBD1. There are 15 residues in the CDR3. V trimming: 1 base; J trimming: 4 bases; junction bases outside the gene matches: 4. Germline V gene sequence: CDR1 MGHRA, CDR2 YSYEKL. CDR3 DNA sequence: TGCGCCAGCAGCCAAGCGGGGACAGCTTACAATGAGCAGTTCTTC. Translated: CASSQAGTAYNEQFF.

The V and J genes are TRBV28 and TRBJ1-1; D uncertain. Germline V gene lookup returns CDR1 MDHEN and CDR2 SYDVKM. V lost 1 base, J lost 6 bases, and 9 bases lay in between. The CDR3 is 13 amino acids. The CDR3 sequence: CASSLLFEAEAFF. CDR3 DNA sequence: TGTGCCAGCAGTTTATTGTTCGAGGCTGAAGCTTTCTTT. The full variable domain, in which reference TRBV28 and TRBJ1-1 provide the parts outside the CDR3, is DVKVTQSSRYLVKRTGEKVFLECVQDMDHENMFWYRQDPGLGLRLIYFSYDVKMKEKGDIPEGYSVSREKKERFSLILESASTNQTSMYLCASSLLFEAEAFFGQGTRLTVV.

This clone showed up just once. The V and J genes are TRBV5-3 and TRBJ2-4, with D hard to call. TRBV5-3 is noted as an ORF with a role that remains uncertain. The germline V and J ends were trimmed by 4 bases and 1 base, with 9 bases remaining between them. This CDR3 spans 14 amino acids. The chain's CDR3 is CARSRRVAKNIQYF. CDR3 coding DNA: TGTGCCAGAAGCCGACGGGTGGCCAAAAACATTCAGTACTTC.

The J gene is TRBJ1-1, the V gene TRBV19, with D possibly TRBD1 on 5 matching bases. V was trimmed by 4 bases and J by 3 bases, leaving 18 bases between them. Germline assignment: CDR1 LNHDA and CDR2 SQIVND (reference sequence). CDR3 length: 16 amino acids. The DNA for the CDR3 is TGTGCCAGTAGTAACCGACAAGGGGCGGGGGACACTGAAGCTTTCTTT. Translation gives CASSNRQGAGDTEAFF.

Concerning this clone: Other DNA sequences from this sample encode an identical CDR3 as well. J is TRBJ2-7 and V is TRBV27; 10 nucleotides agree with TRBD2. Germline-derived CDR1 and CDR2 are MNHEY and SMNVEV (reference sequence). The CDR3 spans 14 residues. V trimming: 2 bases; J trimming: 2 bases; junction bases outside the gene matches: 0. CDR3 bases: TGTGCCAGCAGTTTACTAGCGGGGGCCTACGAGCAGTACTTC. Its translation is CASSLLAGAYEQYF.

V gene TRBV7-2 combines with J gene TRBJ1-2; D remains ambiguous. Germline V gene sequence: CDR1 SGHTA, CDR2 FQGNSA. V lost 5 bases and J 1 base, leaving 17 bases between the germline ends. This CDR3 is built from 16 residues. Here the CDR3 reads CASSPTPGRINYGYTF. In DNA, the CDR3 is TGTGCCAGCAGCCCCACCCCTGGGAGGATTAACTATGGCTACACCTTC.

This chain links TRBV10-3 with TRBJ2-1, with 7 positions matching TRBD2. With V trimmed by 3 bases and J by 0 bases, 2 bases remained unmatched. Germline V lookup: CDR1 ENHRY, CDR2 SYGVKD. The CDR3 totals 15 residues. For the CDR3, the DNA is TGTGCCATCAGTGAAGCGGGGAGCTCCTACAATGAGCAGTTCTTC. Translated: CAISEAGSSYNEQFF.

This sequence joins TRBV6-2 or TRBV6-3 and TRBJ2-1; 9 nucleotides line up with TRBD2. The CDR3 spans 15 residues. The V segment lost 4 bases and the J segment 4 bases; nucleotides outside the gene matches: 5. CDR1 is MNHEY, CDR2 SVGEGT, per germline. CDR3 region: CASSLAGANYNEQFF. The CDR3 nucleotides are TGTGCCAGCAGTTTAGCGGGAGCTAATTACAATGAGCAGTTCTTC.